This T cell receptor beta chain was observed in a study of blood T cell repertoires in COVID-19. The wider study: The United States, Italy and Spain provided the acute and convalescent COVID-19 samples. Nucleic acid was either cDNA or gDNA, and it came from T cells, B-cell-depleted T cells, or PBMCs.

Data came from immunoSEQ multiplex PCR; TCRdb stores just in-frame clones and leaves some out. The data show 250,000 or so clones, with 80% to 85% seen just once and 1.5% held by the top ten. There are a few counts of this clone. The germline gene is not matched at one end of the junction; a read error may be the cause. The CDR3 extends over 15 amino acids. Germline V gives CDR1 MNHNY, CDR2 SVGAGI (reference sequence). The sequence came from a middle-aged woman who had recovered from COVID-19. The chain recombines TRBV6-6 with TRBJ1-6; 8 nucleotides align to TRBD1. Sequenced input: peripheral blood. The CDR3 DNA follows: TGTGCCAGCAGCTACTCGACAGGGGACAATTCACCCCTCCACTTT. Its translation: CASSYSTGDNSPLHF.